This T cell receptor beta chain was identified during a study of shared clonotypes between healthy human individuals. Study-level findings and limits: Sampling covered blood only; tissue repertoires likely differ.

Negatively enriched CD4+ T cells were divided by CD45RA into naive and memory. Each PCR replicate from the sorted subsets contained 200 to 250 ng DNA, which is some 30,000 T cell genomes. Using immunoSEQ multiplex PCR, the repertoire was profiled, and TCRdb retains in-frame clones only, with some absent. The table shows about 1.5 million clones, with approximately 98% occurring only once. Concerning this clone itself: Its antigen is unknown.

The TCR was taken from a man aged 25-45 years in good health. The sequenced sample consisted of naive CD4+ T cells sorted from blood. The subset was: CD45RA+ positively selected.

The CDR3 loop reads CASSQRGRDRYNEQFF. DNA for the CDR3: TGTGCCAGCAGCCAGAGAGGGCGGGATAGGTACAATGAGCAGTTCTTC. The chain uses TRBV5-8 and TRBJ2-1; weak D call: TRBD2 (6 bases). Trimming stripped 4 bases from V and 4 bases from J, with 18 bases between. The CDR3 sequence is 16 residues long. CDR1 is SGHTS and CDR2 is YDEGEE in the germline V gene. Variable domain in full (rest from reference TRBV5-8 and TRBJ2-1): EAGVTQSPTHLIKTRGQQATLRCSPISGHTSVYWYQQALGLGLQFLLWYDEGEERNRGNFPPRFSGRQFPNYSSELNVNALELEDSALYLCASSQRGRDRYNEQFFGPGTRLTVL.